The following is a T cell receptor beta chain sequence with its context. Stated time point: healthy volunteer bleed at 6 weeks. It was from unfractionated whole blood that total RNA was extracted. This sample is part of a study of human T cells and chemical hapten exposure. Deletions cut 1 base from V and 0 bases from J, with 9 bases between. CDR1 is DFQATT, CDR2 SNEGSKA, per germline (reference sequence). There are 15 residues in the CDR3. TCRdb reprocessed the RACE reads with MiXCR, giving one entry per CDR3 protein. Among roughly 71,000 distinct CDR3 sequences, around 6.1% were seen once, and the ten largest hold roughly 3.4%.

The rearrangement links TRBV20-1 to TRBJ1-4, with unresolved D. What was sequenced was whole blood. This TCR derives from a female donor in good health. Some clones in this sample may be carry-over from other donors' samples. The CDR3 DNA reads TGCAGTGCTAGAGGAGCGGTTGCAACTAATGAAAAACTGTTTTTT. Translated, it gives CSARGAVATNEKLFF.